The clone carrying this T cell receptor beta chain has just a few counts. What it recognizes is unknown. These data belong to a study of cytomegalovirus exposure and HLA in healthy donors. This PCR relied on a set of 60 Vbeta primers and 13 Jbeta primers. TCRdb's table, derived via immunoSEQ multiplex PCR, lists solely in-frame clones and lacks some. The sample comprises approximately 110,000 clones, 12% to 15% of which are singletons, and 0.8% to 0.95% rests with the top ten. CDR1 and CDR2 from the germline V gene are GTSNPN and SVGIG (reference sequence). This CDR3 region has 13 residues. Trimming took 2 bases from V and 3 from J; bases not matched to a gene: 2. Study-level findings and limits: In an earlier analysis, in 587 donors, most V segments appeared productive either ~90% or ~30% of the time. Rare TCR sequences predominated, though certain public TCRs were found in many donors.

The V call is TRBV30, the J call TRBJ2-7; 9 bases are a match to TRBD1. The specimen sequenced was PBMCs. This receptor was obtained from a female donor in good health and CMV-seronegative. CDR3 nucleotides: TGTGCCTGGAGTCCGGACAGGGGCTACGAGCAGTACTTC. Translation gives CAWSPDRGYEQYF.